What follows are 16 T cell receptor beta chains derived from one specimen sequenced in a study of shared clonotypes between healthy human individuals. Only in-frame clones appear in the TCRdb table, and some are missing; sequencing was by immunoSEQ multiplex PCR. The profile shows 2,500,000 or so clones, over 85% of them singletons. Sequencing used naive CD4+ T cells from PBMCs. Subset noted: CD45RA+ positively selected. The receptor set was obtained from a man aged 18 to 30 in good health. Some clones in this sample may be carry-over from other donors' samples.

The CDR3 protein is CASSYPTGVYGYTF. The CDR3 coding sequence is TGTGCCAGCAGTTACCCGACCGGGGTCTATGGCTACACCTTC. The rearrangement joins TRBV6-6 to TRBJ1-2; D unclear. Germline V lookup: CDR1 MNHNY, CDR2 SVGAGI (reference sequence). V lost 2 bases and J lost 4, with 11 bases in between. CDR3 length: 14 residues.

The chain recombines TRBV14 with TRBJ2-1; TRBD2 matches 14 bases. The CDR3 sequence is 18 residues long. Germline values: CDR1 SGHDN, CDR2 FVKESK. The V gene end was trimmed by 3 bases and the J gene end by 6 bases; junction bases not matched to a gene: 10. CDR3 sequence: CASSHPPGTSGRINEQFF. The CDR3 coding sequence is TGTGCCAGCAGCCACCCTCCCGGGACTAGCGGGAGAATCAATGAGCAGTTCTTC.

The J gene is TRBJ1-1, the V gene TRBV16, with a possible D match to TRBD1 (5 bases). The CDR3 extends over 14 amino acids. Germline CDR1 is KGHSY and CDR2 is FQNENV. The V end was cut by 2 bases, the J end by 4 bases, with 11 bases between. CDR3 protein: CASSQLGLGTEAFF. In DNA, the CDR3 is TGTGCCAGCAGCCAACTGGGACTGGGCACTGAAGCTTTCTTT.

The chain has TRBV6-1 and TRBJ1-5; D uncertain. This CDR3 comprises 13 residues. Trimming shortened V by 4 bases and J by 4 bases, and 8 bases separated the two germline ends. From germline, CDR1 is MNHNS and CDR2 SASEGT. The CDR3 DNA is TGTGCCAGCAGTGCCGGGTTTAATCAGCCCCAGCATTTT. It specifies CASSAGFNQPQHF.

The chain uses TRBV4-1 and TRBJ2-7; 7 positions match TRBD1. J gave up 7 bases and V 0 bases, and 18 bases lay outside the gene matches. Germline CDR1 is MGHRA and CDR2 is YSYEKL. The CDR3 length is 18 residues. CDR3 coding DNA: TGCGCCAGCAGCCAAGAGCCTGGGACAGCTTTTACTGGAAGGGAGCAGTACTTC. Translating gives CASSQEPGTAFTGREQYF.

The V call is TRBV5-4, the J call TRBJ2-3; 16 nucleotides align to TRBD2. Trimming took 5 bases from V and 1 from J; bases not matched to a gene: 4. Germline V gene data show CDR1 as SGHNT and CDR2 as YYREEE (reference sequence). The CDR3 sequence is 17 residues long. This CDR3 reads CASRTGTSGGGTDTQYF. The CDR3 DNA reads as TGTGCCAGCAGAACTGGGACTAGCGGGGGGGGCACAGATACGCAGTATTTT.

This clone was seen more than once but under ten times. In the same sample, other DNA sequences code for this CDR3. The rearrangement joins TRBV6-1 to TRBJ1-1; maybe TRBD1 (6 bases). The CDR3 has 13 amino acids. Per germline, CDR1 MNHNS and CDR2 SASEGT. Trimming pared 4 bases from V and 1 base from J, leaving 7 bases between. The CDR3 bases are TGTGCCAGCAGTGTAGGGGGGAACACTGAAGCTTTCTTT. It codes for CASSVGGNTEAFF.

The V call is TRBV19, the J call TRBJ1-5; D perhaps matches TRBD1 (5 bases). The germline V and J ends were trimmed by 8 bases and 2 bases, with 16 bases remaining between them. CDR1 LNHDA and CDR2 SQIVND come from the germline V gene (reference sequence). The CDR3 sequence is 15 residues long. CDR3 sequence (DNA): TGTGCCAGTTCTACAGGCTCTTCGGGCAATCAGCCCCAGCATTTT. Translated, it gives CASSTGSSGNQPQHF.

Remarks on this clone: The junction departs from germline at one end; a sequencing error may be responsible. The CDR3 DNA reads TGTGCCAGCAGTTACTCGATTTCGGGCCCCTCCCACGAGCAGTACTTC. It encodes CASSYSISGPSHEQYF. The V gene is TRBV6-5, the J gene TRBJ2-7, with D unresolved. The V gene's germline CDR1 is MNHEY and CDR2 SVGAGI. The CDR3 runs 16 residues.

The J gene is TRBJ2-3, the V gene TRBV6-6, with D perhaps matching TRBD2 (6 bases). CDR3 size: 13 residues. From germline, CDR1 is MNHNY and CDR2 SVGAGI (reference sequence). V was shortened by 11 bases and J by 1 base, with 13 bases between the two germline ends. The CDR3 sequence is CAGGDGRTDTQYF. CDR3 DNA: TGTGCCGGAGGGGACGGCCGCACAGATACGCAGTATTTT.

This clone was picked up a small number of times. At one boundary the junction diverges from the germline segment, which might be a read error. V and J are TRBV29-1 and TRBJ1-4, with no clear D. Germline V gives CDR1 SQVTM, CDR2 ANQGSEA. The CDR3 is 14 residues long. DNA for the CDR3: TGCAGCGTGGAAGATTTGGACGGAAATGAAAAACTGTTTTTT. This codes for CSVEDLDGNEKLFF.

The gene calls are TRBV10-2 and TRBJ2-2, with a tentative D call TRBD2 (6 bases). The CDR3 totals 14 residues. Trimming took 8 bases from V and 0 from J, leaving 10 bases between them. Germline values: CDR1 WSHSY, CDR2 SAAADI. The CDR3 spells CASYGGSNTGELFF. The CDR3 DNA sequence: TGCGCCAGCTACGGGGGATCGAACACCGGGGAGCTGTTTTTT.

This clone has a handful of counts. The gene calls are TRBV29-1 and TRBJ1-1; 8 nucleotides match TRBD1. Germline V gene sequence: CDR1 SQVTM, CDR2 ANQGSEA. CDR3 length: 10 residues. J lost 10 bases, V lost 6 bases, and 4 bases had no gene match. CDR3 region: CSVQGAAAFF. The CDR3 coding sequence is TGCAGCGTGCAGGGGGCAGCAGCTTTCTTT.

The rearrangement uses TRBV27 and TRBJ2-7; 8 bases fit TRBD2. Trimming at V came to 7 bases and at J to 2 bases, leaving 10 bases not matched to a gene. Looked up from germline, CDR1 is MNHEY and CDR2 is SMNVEV (reference sequence). CDR3 size: 15 residues. CDR3 loop: CASNDAGGRTYEQYF. The CDR3 DNA follows: TGTGCCAGCAACGACGCGGGAGGACGCACCTACGAGCAGTACTTC.

In its sample, this clone was seen once. The chain carries TRBV7-2 and TRBJ1-2; D is perhaps TRBD1 (6 bases). V lost 5 bases and J 4 bases, leaving 20 bases between the germline ends. Germline CDR1 SGHTA, CDR2 FQGNSA. The CDR3 contains 16 residues. The CDR3 spells CASSDTGGAEGYGYTF. The CDR3 nucleotides are TGTGCCAGCAGCGATACGGGGGGCGCAGAGGGCTATGGCTACACCTTC.

The chain couples TRBV6-5 to TRBJ2-3; D is uncertain. CDR1 MNHEY and CDR2 SVGAGI come from the germline V gene. The germline V and J ends were trimmed by 10 bases and 2 bases, with 7 bases remaining between them. The CDR3 extends over 11 amino acids. CDR3 nucleotides: TGTGCCACCACATACACAGATACGCAGTATTTT. It is translated as CATTYTDTQYF.